This T cell receptor (beta chain) was obtained from a study of blood T cell repertoires in COVID-19. Method: immunoSEQ multiplex PCR; TCRdb's copy keeps in-frame clones and lacks some. The table has fewer than 250,000 clones, about 86% seen once. V gave up 4 bases and J gave up 2 bases; unmatched junction bases: 9. Germline V gives CDR1 SGHRS, CDR2 YFSETQ. This CDR3 comprises 16 residues. The V gene is TRBV5-1, the J gene TRBJ2-7, with 10 bases aligning to TRBD1. The sequence came from a man over 45 with active or convalescent COVID-19. Source material: peripheral blood. The CDR3 here is CASSPFIGTGAYEQYF. CDR3 nucleotides: TGCGCCAGCAGCCCCTTTATCGGGACAGGGGCCTACGAGCAGTACTTC.